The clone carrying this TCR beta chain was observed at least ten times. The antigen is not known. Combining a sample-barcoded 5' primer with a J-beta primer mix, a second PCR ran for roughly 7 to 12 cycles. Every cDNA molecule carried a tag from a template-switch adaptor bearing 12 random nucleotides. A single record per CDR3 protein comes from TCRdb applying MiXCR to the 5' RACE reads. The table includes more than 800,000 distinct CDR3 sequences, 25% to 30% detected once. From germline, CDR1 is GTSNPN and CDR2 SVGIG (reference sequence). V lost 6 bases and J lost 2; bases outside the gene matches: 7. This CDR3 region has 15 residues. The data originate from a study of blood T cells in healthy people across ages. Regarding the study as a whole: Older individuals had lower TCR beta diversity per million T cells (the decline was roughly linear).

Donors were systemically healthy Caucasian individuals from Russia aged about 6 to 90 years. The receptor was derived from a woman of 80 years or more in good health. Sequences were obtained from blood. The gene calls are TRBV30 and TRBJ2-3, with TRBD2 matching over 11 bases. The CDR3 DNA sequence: TGTGCCTGTACGGGACTAGCGGTTCCCACAGATACGCAGTATTTT. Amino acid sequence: CACTGLAVPTDTQYF.